This TCR beta chain was profiled in a study of blood T cell repertoires in COVID-19. At the level of the study: The study drew acute and convalescent COVID-19 samples from the United States, Italy and Spain. T cells, B-cell-depleted T cells, or PBMCs supplied cDNA or gDNA.

This study enrolled people aged about 18 to 100 from around 26 US geographic areas. CDR1 is ENHRY, CDR2 SYGVKD, per germline. Trimming shortened V by 4 bases and J by 1 base, and 10 bases separated the two germline ends. The CDR3 spans 15 residues. Authors' data handling: Cell counts per sample came from amplifying reference gene primers. Clones were sequenced by immunoSEQ multiplex PCR, and TCRdb holds only the in-frame ones, with some missing. V and J calls and clone size are copied from that table; D and trimming were computed from the DNA. The data contain over 300,000 clones, roughly 90% of them singletons.

The clonotype was recovered from a woman aged 30 to 39 with acute COVID-19. The sequencing input was PBMCs or T cells enriched from blood (not recorded which). The gene calls are TRBV10-3 and TRBJ2-2; a possible D gene is TRBD2 (6 bases). CDR3 nucleotide sequence: TGTGCCATCAGTGTCAATAGCGGGAACACCGGGGAGCTGTTTTTT. The encoded protein is CAISVNSGNTGELFF.